The T cell receptor (beta chain) described here comes from a study of blood T cell repertoires in COVID-19. Background on the study: The samples span acute and convalescent COVID-19 from the United States, Italy and Spain. Sources were T cells, B-cell-depleted T cells, or PBMCs; the material itself was cDNA or gDNA.

In the original processing: Estimation of nucleated cell counts was performed using reference gene primer amplification. Some clones are missing from TCRdb's copy, which holds only in-frame ones; the method was immunoSEQ multiplex PCR. The V and J calls and the clone size are those of that table, but D and trimming were determined from the DNA. Among some 130,000 clones, over 60% were seen once, and the ten largest hold around 2%. This receptor was obtained from an older woman with acute or convalescent COVID-19. The specimen was peripheral blood.

The CDR3 region has the DNA TGTGCCAGCAGCTTAGGACTGTTGAACACTGAAGCTTTCTTT. Encoded protein: CASSLGLLNTEAFF. The V and J genes are TRBV11-2 and TRBJ1-1; no clear D. Trimming removed 1 base from V and 0 bases from J, with 6 bases in between. The CDR3 is made up of 14 amino acids. CDR1 SGHAT and CDR2 FQNNGV come from the germline V gene.